This T cell receptor beta chain stems from a study of blood T cell repertoires in COVID-19. The wider study: Sources were T cells, B-cell-depleted T cells, or PBMCs; the material itself was cDNA or gDNA.

Authors' data handling: Counts of nucleated cells, estimated from reference gene primer amplification, were obtained. Some clones are missing from TCRdb's copy, which holds only in-frame ones; the method was immunoSEQ multiplex PCR. The V and J calls and clone size are taken from that table; D and trimming were inferred from the DNA. The top ten clones hold roughly 8.9% of a sample with 100,000 to 120,000 clones, approximately 90% of them seen once. The germline V gene encodes CDR1 SGHTA and CDR2 FQGNSA. Between the trimmed V and J ends, which lost 1 base and 4 bases, there was a span of 5 bases. The CDR3 has 13 amino acids. The table lists this clone with a few counts.

The TCR comes from a woman between 70 and 85 years old who had recovered from COVID-19. Sequences were obtained from peripheral blood. The V call is TRBV7-2, the J call TRBJ2-1, with D hard to call. DNA of the CDR3: TGTGCCAGCAGCTTAGGAGCTTACAATGAGCAGTTCTTC. Translated, it gives CASSLGAYNEQFF.